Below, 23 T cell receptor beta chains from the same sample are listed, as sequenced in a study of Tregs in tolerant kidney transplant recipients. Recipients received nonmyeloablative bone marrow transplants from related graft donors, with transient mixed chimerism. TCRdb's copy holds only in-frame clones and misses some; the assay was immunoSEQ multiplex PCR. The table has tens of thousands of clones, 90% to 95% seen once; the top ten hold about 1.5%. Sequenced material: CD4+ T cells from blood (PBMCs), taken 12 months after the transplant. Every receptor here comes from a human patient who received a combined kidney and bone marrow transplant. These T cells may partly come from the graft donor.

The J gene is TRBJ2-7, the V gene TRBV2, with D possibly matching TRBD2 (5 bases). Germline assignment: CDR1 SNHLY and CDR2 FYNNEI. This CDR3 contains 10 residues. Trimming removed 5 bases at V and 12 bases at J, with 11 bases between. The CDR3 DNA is TGTGCCAGCAGTCGCCGCGAGGGGTACTTC. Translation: CASSRREGYF.

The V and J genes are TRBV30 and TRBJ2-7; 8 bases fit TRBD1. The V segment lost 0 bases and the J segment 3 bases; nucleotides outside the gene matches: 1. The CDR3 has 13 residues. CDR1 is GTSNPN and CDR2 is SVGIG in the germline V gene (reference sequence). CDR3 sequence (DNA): TGTGCCTGGAGTGTGACAGGGGTCTACGAGCAGTACTTC. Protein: CAWSVTGVYEQYF.

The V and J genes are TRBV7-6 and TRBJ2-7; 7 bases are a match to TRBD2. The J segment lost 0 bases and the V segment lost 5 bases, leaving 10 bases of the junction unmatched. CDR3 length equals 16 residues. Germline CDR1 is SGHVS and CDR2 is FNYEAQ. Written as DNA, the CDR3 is TGTGCCAGCAGCCCTCAAGCGGGGACGAGCTCCTACGAGCAGTACTTC. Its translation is CASSPQAGTSSYEQYF.

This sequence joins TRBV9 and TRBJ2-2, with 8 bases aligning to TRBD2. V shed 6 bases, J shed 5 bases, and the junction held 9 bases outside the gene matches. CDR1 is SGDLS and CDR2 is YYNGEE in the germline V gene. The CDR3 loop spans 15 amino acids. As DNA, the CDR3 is TGTGCCAGCAACCAGCGGGAGAGGGGAACCGGGGAGCTGTTTTTT. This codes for CASNQRERGTGELFF.

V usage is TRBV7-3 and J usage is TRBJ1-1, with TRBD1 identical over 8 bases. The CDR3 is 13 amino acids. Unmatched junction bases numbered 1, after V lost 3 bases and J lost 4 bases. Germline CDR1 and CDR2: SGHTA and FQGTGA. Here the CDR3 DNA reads TGTGCCAGCAGCTTCGGACAGGGCACTGAAGCTTTCTTT. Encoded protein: CASSFGQGTEAFF.

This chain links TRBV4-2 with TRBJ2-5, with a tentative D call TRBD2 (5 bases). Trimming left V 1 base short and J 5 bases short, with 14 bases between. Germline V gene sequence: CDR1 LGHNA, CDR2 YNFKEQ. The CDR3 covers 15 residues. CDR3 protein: CASSQVATRYETQYF. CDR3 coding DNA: TGTGCCAGCAGCCAAGTCGCCACTAGATATGAGACCCAGTACTTC.

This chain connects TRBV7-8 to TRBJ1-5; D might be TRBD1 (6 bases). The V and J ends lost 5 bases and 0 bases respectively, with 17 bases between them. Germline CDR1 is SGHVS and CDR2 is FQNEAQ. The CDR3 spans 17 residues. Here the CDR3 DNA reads TGTGCCAGCAGCCCCCTTTTGGACAGTTTTAGCAATCAGCCCCAGCATTTT. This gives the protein CASSPLLDSFSNQPQHF. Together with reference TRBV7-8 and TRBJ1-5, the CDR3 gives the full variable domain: GAGVSQSPRYKVAKRGQDVALRCDPISGHVSLFWYQQALGQGPEFLTYFQNEAQLDKSGLPSDRFFAERPEGSVSTLKIQRTQQEDSAVYLCASSPLLDSFSNQPQHFGDGTRLSIL.

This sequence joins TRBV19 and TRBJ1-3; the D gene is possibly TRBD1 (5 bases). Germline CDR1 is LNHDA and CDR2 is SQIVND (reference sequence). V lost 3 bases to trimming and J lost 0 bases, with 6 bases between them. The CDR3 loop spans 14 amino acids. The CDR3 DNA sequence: TGTGCCAGTAGTATCGACAGCTCTGGAAACACCATATATTTT. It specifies CASSIDSSGNTIYF.

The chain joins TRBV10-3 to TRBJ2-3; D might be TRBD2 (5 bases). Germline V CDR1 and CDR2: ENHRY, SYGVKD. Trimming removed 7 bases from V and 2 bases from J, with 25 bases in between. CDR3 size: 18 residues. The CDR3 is CAIKFSDRTTGNTDTQYF. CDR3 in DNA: TGTGCCATCAAATTTAGTGACCGTACAACCGGGAACACAGATACGCAGTATTTT.

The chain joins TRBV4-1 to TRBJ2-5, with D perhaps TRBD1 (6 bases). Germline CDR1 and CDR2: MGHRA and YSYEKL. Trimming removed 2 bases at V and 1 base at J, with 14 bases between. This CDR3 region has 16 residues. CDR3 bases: TGCGCCAGCAGCCAATCCCGGACAGCAACCCAAGAGACCCAGTACTTC. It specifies CASSQSRTATQETQYF.

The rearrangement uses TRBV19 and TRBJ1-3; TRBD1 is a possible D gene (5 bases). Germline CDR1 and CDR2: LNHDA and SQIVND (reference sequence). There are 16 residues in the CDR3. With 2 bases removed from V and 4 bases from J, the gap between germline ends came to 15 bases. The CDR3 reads CASSIRGESLGNTIYF. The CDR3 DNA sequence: TGTGCCAGTAGTATACGGGGGGAATCGCTCGGAAACACCATATATTTT.

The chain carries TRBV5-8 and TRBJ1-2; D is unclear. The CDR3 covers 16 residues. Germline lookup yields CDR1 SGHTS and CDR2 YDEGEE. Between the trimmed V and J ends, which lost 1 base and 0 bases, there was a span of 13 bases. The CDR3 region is CASSLLYLGANYGYTF. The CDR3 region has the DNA TGTGCCAGCAGCTTGTTGTACCTCGGAGCTAACTATGGCTACACCTTC.

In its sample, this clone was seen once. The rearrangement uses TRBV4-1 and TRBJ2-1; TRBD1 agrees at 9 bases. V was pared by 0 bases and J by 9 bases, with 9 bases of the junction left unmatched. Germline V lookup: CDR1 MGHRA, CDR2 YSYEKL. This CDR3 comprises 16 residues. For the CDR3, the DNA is TGCGCCAGCAGCCAAGACTACAGGGGGCTTCACAGTGAGCAGTTCTTC. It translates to CASSQDYRGLHSEQFF.

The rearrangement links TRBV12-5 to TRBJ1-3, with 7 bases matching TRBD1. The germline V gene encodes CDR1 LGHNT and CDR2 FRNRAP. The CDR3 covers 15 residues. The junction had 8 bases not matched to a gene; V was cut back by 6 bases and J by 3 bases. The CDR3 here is CASGPLDRVGNTIYF. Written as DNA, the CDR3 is TGTGCTAGTGGCCCCCTCGACAGGGTTGGAAACACCATATATTTT.

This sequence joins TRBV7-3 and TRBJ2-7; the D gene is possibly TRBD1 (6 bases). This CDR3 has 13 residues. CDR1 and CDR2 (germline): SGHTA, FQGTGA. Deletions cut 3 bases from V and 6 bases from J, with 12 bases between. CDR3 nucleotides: TGTGCCAGCAGCTTCCACAGGGTGAGCGAGCAGTACTTC. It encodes CASSFHRVSEQYF.

CDR3 sequence (DNA): TGTGCCAGCAGCCCCGCCCCAGGCGCGACCTACGAGCAGTACTTC. Its protein product is CASSPAPGATYEQYF. The chain couples TRBV7-2 to TRBJ2-7; D not certain. The CDR3 consists of 15 residues. V dropped 5 bases and J dropped 2 bases, with 16 bases sitting between them. Germline CDR1 and CDR2: SGHTA and FQGNSA.

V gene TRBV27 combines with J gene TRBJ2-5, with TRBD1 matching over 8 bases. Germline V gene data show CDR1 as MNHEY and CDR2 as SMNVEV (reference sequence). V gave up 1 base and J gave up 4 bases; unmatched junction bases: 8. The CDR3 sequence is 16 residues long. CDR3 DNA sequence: TGTGCCAGCAGTTTATGGCCGGCAGGGGGCGTAGAGACCCAGTACTTC. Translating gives CASSLWPAGGVETQYF.

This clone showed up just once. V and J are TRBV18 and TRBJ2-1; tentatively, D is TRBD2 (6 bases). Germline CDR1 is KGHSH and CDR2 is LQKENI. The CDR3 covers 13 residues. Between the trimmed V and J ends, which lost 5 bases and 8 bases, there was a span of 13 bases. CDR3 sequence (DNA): TGTGCCAGCTCATCAGCGGAGGGGTATGAGCAGTTCTTC. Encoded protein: CASSSAEGYEQFF.

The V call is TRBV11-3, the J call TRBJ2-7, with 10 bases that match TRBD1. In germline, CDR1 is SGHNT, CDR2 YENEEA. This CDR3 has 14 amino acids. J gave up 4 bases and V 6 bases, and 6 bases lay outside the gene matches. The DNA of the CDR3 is TGTGCCAGCAGTCGACAGGGGGCAGCTTACGAGCAGTACTTC. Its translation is CASSRQGAAYEQYF.

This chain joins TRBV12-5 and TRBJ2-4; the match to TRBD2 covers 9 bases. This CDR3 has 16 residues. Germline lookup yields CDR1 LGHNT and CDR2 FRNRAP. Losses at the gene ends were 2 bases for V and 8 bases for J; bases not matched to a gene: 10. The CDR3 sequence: CASGLKLAGASYIQYF. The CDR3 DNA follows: TGTGCTAGTGGTTTGAAACTAGCGGGCGCCTCATACATTCAGTACTTC.

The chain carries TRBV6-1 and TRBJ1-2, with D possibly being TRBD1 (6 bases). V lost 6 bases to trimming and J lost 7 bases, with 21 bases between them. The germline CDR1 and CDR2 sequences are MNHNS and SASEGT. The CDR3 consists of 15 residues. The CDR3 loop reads CASREPGGGSSGYTF. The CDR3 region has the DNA TGTGCCAGCAGGGAACCCGGGGGGGGCTCAAGTGGCTACACCTTC.

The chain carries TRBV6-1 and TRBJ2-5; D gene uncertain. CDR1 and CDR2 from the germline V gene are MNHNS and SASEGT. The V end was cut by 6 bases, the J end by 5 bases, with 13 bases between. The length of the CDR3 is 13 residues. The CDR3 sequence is CASSSRFWETQYF. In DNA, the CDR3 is TGTGCCAGCAGCTCTCGGTTCTGGGAGACCCAGTACTTC.

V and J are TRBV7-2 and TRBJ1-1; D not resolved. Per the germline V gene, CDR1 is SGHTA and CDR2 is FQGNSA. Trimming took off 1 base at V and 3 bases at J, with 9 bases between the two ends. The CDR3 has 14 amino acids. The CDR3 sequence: CASSLDSFYTEAFF. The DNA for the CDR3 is TGTGCCAGCAGCTTAGATTCATTTTACACTGAAGCTTTCTTT.